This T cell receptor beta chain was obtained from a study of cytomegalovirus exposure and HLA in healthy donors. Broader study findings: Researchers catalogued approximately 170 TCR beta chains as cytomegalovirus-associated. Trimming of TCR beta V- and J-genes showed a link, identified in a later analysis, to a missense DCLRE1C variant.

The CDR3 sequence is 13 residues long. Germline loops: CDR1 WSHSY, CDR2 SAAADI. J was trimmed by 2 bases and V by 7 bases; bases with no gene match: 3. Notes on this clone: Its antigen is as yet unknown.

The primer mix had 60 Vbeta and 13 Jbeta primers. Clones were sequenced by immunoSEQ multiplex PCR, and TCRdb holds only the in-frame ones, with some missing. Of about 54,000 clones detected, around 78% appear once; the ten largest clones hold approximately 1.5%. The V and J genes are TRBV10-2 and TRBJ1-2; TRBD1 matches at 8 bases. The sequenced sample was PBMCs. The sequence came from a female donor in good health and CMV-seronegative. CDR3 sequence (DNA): TGCGCCAGCACCAGGGACAGGAACTATGGCTACACCTTC. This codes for CASTRDRNYGYTF.